Given below is one T cell receptor (beta chain) in context. In the source study's methods: Reference gene primer amplification gave estimated nucleated cell counts. Assay: immunoSEQ multiplex PCR; the TCRdb copy retains only in-frame clones and omits some. That table supplies the V and J calls and clone size; D and trimming were determined from the DNA. The sample holds 80,000 or so clones, 90% seen once. There are 15 residues in the CDR3. Losses at the gene ends were 4 bases for V and 4 bases for J; bases not matched to a gene: 9. Germline loops: CDR1 LNHDA, CDR2 SQIVND (reference sequence). This record belongs to a study of blood T cell repertoires in COVID-19. Background on the study: Acute and convalescent COVID-19 samples came from the United States, Italy and Spain. Sources were T cells, B-cell-depleted T cells, or PBMCs; the material itself was cDNA or gDNA.

The rearrangement uses TRBV19 and TRBJ1-2; 7 nucleotides match TRBD1. This sequence was found in a woman between 45 and 65 years old in a cohort sampled during active COVID-19. Sequenced input: peripheral blood. The chain's CDR3 is CASSTGDSVFYGYTF. In DNA, the CDR3 is TGTGCCAGTAGTACGGGGGACAGTGTCTTCTATGGCTACACCTTC.